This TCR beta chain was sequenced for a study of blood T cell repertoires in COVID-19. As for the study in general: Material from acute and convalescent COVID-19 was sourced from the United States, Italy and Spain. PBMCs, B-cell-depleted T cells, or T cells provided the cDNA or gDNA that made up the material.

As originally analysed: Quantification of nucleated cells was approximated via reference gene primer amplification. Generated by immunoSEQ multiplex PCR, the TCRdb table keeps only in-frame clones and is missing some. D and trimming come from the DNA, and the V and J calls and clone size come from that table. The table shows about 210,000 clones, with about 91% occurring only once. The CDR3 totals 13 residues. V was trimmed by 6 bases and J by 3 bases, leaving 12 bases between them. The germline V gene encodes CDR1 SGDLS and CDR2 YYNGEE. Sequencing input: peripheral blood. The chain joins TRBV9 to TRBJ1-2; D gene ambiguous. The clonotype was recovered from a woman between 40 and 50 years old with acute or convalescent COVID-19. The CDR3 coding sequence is TGTGCCAGCACGCGAGGGATGCACTATGGCTACACCTTC. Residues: CASTRGMHYGYTF.